Sequencing of this T cell receptor beta chain was carried out in a study of blood T cells in healthy people across ages. Primers used in a second PCR of about 6 to 12 cycles were a sample-barcoded 5' primer and a J-beta primer mix. MiXCR, applied by TCRdb to the 5' RACE reads, yields one record per CDR3 protein. The sample records some 1,500,000 distinct CDR3 sequences, approximately 39% being singletons. The germline gives CDR1 MNHEY, CDR2 SMNVEV (reference sequence). The CDR3 is 14 amino acids. Trimming left V 5 bases short and J 0 bases short, with 5 bases between. This sequence joins TRBV27 and TRBJ2-6; D is uncertain. The sequencing sample was made of blood. The source of this sequence is a woman aged 18 to 35 in good health. The DNA for the CDR3 is TGTGCCAGCAGTAAAATCTCTGGGGCCAACGTCCTGACTTTC. It translates to CASSKISGANVLTF. The variable domain in full, completed from reference TRBV27 and TRBJ2-6, reads EAQVTQNPRYLITVTGKKLTVTCSQNMNHEYMSWYRQDPGLGLRQIYYSMNVEVTDKGDVPEGYKVSRKEKRNFPLILESPSPNQTSLYFCASSKISGANVLTFGAGSRLTVL.